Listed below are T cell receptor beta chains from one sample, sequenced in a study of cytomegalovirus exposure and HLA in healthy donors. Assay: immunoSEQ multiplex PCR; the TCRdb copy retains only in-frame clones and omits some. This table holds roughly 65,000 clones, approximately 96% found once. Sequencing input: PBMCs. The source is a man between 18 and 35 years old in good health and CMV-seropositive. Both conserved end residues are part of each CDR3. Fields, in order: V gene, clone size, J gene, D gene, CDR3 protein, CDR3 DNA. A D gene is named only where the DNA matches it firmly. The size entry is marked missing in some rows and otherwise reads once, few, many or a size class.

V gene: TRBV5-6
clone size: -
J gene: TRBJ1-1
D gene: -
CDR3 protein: CASSWEQGGTEAFF
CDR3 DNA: TGTGCCAGCAGCTGGGAACAGGGCGGCACTGAAGCTTTCTTT

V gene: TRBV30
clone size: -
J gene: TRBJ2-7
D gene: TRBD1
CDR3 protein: CAWSQINRDRLYEQYF
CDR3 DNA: TGTGCCTGGAGTCAAATCAACCGGGACAGGCTCTACGAGCAGTACTTC

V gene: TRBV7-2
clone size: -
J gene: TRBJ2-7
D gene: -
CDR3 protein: CASSLVVEGAYEQYF
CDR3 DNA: TGTGCCAGCAGCTTAGTTGTAGAGGGAGCCTACGAGCAGTACTTC

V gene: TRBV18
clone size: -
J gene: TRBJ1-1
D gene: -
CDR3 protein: CASSREQGYHNTEAFF
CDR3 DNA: TGTGCCAGCTCACGTGAACAGGGTTATCACAACACTGAAGCTTTCTTT

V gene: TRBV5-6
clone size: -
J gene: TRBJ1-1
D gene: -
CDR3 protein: CASSQIGVTEAFF
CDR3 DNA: TGTGCCAGCAGCCAGATAGGGGTCACTGAAGCTTTCTTT

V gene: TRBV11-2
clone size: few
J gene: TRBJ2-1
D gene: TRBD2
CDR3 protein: CASSSISGRANEQFF
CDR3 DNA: TGTGCCAGCAGCTCCATTAGCGGGAGGGCTAATGAGCAGTTCTTC

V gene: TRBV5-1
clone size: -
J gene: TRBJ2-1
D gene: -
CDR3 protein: CASSLGIVQYNEQFF
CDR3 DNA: TGCGCCAGCAGCTTGGGTATAGTCCAATACAATGAGCAGTTCTTC

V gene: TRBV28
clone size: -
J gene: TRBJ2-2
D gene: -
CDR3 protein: CASSSGAGELFF
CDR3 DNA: TGTGCCAGCAGTTCAGGGGCCGGGGAGCTGTTTTTT

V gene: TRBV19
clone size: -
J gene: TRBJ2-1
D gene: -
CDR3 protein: CASSMGPYNEQFF
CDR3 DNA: TGTGCCAGTAGTATGGGCCCATACAATGAGCAGTTCTTC

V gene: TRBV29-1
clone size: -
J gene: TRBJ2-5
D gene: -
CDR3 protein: CSVGTGTETQYF
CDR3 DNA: TGCAGCGTTGGTACAGGGACGGAGACCCAGTACTTC

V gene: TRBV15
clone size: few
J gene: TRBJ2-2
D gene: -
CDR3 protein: CASQGRSSNTGELFF
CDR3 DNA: TGTGCTAGCCAAGGGAGGTCCTCCAACACCGGGGAGCTGTTTTTT

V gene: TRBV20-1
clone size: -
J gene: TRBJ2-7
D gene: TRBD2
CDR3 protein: CSARGVDEQYF
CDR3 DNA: TGCAGTGCTCGGGGGGTCGACGAGCAGTACTTC

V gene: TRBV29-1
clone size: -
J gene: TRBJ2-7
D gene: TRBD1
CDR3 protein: CSVEDRAYEQYF
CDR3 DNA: TGCAGCGTTGAGGACAGGGCCTACGAGCAGTACTTC

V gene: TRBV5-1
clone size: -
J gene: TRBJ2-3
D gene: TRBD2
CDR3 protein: CASSPGLADRTDTQYF
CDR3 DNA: TGCGCCAGCAGCCCGGGACTAGCAGACCGCACAGATACGCAGTATTTT

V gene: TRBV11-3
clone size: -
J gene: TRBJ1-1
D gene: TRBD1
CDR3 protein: CASSLPPRGKGNTEAFF
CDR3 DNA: TGTGCCAGCAGCTTACCCCCCAGGGGGAAAGGGAACACTGAAGCTTTCTTT

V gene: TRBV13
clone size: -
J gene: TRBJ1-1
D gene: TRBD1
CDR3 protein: CASIRRGTVNTEAFF
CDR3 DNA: TGTGCCAGCATCCGAAGGGGGACAGTGAACACTGAAGCTTTCTTT

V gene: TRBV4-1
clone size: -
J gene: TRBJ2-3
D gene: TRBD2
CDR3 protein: CASSRMLAGGPTDTQYF
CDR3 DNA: TGCGCCAGCAGCAGAATGCTAGCGGGGGGGCCTACAGATACGCAGTATTTT

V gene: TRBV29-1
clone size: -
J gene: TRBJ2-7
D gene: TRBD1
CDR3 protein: CSVEGRTGSGEQYF
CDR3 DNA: TGCAGCGTCGAAGGAAGGACAGGGTCTGGGGAGCAGTACTTC

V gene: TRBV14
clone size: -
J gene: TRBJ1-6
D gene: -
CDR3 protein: CASSQDSSGLSPLHF
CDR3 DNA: TGTGCCAGCAGCCAAGATAGCTCAGGGCTTTCACCCCTCCACTTT

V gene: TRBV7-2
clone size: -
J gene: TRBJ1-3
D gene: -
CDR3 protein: CASSLAGTSSGNTIYF
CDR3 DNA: TGTGCCAGCAGCTTAGCAGGGACAAGCTCTGGAAACACCATATATTTT

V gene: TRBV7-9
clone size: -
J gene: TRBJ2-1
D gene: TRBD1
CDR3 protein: CASSSTDRETYNEQFF
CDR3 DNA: TGTGCCAGCAGCTCAACGGACAGGGAGACCTACAATGAGCAGTTCTTC

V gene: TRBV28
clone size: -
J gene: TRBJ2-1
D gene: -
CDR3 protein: CASSFSGEVLVNEQFF
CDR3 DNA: TGTGCCAGCAGTTTCAGTGGTGAAGTCCTCGTCAATGAGCAGTTCTTC

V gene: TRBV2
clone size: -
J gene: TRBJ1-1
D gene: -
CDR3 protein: CASSRPTTGNTEAFF
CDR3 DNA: TGTGCCAGCAGTAGACCAACCACAGGGAACACTGAAGCTTTCTTT

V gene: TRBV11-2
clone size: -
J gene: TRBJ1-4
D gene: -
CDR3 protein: CASSLKPDRLNEKLFF
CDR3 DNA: TGTGCCAGCAGCCTGAAACCGGACAGACTAAATGAAAAACTGTTTTTT

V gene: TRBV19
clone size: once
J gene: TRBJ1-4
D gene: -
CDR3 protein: CASTPGSQLGKLFF
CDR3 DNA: TGTGCCAGTACCCCGGGAAGCCAGTTAGGAAAACTGTTTTTT